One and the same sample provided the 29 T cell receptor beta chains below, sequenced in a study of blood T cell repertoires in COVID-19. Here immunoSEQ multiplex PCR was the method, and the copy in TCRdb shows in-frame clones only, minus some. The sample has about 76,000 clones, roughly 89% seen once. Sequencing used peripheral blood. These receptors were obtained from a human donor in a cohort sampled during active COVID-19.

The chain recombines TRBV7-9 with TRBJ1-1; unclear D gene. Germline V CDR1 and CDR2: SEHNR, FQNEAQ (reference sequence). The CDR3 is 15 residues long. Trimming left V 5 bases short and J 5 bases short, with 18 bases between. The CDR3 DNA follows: TGTGCCAGCAGCACTTTGAACCTCGTCGGGACTGAAGCTTTCTTT. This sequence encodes CASSTLNLVGTEAFF.

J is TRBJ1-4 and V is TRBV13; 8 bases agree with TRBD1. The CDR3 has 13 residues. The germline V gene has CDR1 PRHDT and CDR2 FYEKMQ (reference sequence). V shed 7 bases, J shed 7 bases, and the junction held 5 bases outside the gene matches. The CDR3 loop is CASTSGGLEKLFF. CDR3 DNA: TGTGCCAGCACCTCAGGGGGCCTTGAAAAACTGTTTTTT.

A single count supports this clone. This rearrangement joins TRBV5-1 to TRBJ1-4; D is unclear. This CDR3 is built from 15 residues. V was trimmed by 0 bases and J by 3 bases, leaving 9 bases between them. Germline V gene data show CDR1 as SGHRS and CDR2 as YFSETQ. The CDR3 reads CASSLAGKANEKLFF. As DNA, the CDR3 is TGCGCCAGCAGCTTGGCCGGGAAAGCTAATGAAAAACTGTTTTTT.

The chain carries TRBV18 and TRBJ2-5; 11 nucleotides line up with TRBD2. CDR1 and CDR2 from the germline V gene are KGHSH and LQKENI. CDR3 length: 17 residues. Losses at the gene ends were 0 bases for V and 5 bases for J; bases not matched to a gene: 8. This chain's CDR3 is CASSPPASGGSRETQYF. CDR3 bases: TGTGCCAGCTCACCACCGGCTAGCGGGGGGAGTAGGGAGACCCAGTACTTC.

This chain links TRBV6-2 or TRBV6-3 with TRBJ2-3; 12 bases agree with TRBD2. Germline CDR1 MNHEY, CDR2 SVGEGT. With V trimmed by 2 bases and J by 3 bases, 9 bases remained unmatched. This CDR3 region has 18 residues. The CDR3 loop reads CASSYGMLAGGPTDTQYF. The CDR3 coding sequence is TGTGCCAGCAGTTACGGGATGCTAGCGGGGGGGCCAACAGATACGCAGTATTTT.

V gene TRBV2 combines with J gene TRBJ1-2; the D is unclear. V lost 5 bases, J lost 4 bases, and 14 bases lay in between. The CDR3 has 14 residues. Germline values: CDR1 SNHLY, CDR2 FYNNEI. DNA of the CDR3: TGTGCCAGCAGTCCCGGGAACCTACCCTATGGCTACACCTTC. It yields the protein CASSPGNLPYGYTF.

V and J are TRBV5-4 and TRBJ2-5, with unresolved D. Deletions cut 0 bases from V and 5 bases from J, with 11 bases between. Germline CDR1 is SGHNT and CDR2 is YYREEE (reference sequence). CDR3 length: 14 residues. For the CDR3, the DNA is TGTGCCAGCAGCTTGGCGCAGTTTGGCGAGACCCAGTACTTC. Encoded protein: CASSLAQFGETQYF.

The CDR3 spells CASSEGQGTDTQYF. The DNA for the CDR3 is TGTGCCAGCAGTGAGGGACAGGGAACAGATACGCAGTATTTT. The gene calls are TRBV6-4 and TRBJ2-3, with 9 nucleotides matching TRBD1. CDR1 MRHNA and CDR2 SNTAGT come from the germline V gene. V trimming: 3 bases; J trimming: 3 bases; junction bases outside the gene matches: 1. The CDR3 has 14 residues.

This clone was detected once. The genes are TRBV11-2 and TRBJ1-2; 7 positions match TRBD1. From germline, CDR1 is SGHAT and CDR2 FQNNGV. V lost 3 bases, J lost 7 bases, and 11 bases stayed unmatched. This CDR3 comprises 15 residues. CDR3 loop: CASSFQSGTDGGYTF. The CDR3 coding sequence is TGTGCCAGCAGCTTTCAGTCCGGGACAGATGGTGGCTACACCTTC.

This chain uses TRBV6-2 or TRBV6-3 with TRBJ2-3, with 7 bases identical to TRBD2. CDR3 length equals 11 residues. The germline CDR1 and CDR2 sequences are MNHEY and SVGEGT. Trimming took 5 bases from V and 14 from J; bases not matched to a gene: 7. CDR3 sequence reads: CASSPGTNPYF. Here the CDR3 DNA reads TGTGCCAGCAGTCCCGGGACTAATCCGTATTTT.

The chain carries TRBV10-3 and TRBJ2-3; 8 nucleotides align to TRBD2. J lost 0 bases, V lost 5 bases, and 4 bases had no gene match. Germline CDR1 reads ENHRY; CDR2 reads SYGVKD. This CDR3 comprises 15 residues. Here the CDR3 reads CAISNGGGSTDTQYF. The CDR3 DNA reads TGTGCCATCAGTAACGGGGGGGGGAGCACAGATACGCAGTATTTT.

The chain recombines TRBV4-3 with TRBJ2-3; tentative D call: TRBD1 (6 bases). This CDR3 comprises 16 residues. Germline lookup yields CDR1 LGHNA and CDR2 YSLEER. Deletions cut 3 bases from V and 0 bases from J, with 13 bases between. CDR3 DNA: TGCGCCAGCAGCCAGGGGGCCGGCGCTAGCACAGATACGCAGTATTTT. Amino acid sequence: CASSQGAGASTDTQYF.

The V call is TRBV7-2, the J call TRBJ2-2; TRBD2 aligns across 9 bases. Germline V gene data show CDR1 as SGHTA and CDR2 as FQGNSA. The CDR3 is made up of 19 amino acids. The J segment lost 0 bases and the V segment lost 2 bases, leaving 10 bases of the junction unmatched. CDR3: CASSLSAAGGTPNTGELFF. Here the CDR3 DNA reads TGTGCCAGCAGCTTATCGGCGGCGGGGGGGACGCCGAACACCGGGGAGCTGTTTTTT. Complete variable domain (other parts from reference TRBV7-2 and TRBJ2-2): GAGVSQSPSNKVTEKGKDVELRCDPISGHTALYWYRQSLGQGLEFLIYFQGNSAPDKSGLPSDRFSAERTGGSVSTLTIQRTQQEDSAVYLCASSLSAAGGTPNTGELFFGEGSRLTVL.

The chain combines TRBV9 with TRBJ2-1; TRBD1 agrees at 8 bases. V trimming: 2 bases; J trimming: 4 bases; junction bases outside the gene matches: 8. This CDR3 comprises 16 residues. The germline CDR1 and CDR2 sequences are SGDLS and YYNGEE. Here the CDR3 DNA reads TGTGCCAGCAGCGTTTTCCAGGGGGCTAGGTACAATGAGCAGTTCTTC. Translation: CASSVFQGARYNEQFF.

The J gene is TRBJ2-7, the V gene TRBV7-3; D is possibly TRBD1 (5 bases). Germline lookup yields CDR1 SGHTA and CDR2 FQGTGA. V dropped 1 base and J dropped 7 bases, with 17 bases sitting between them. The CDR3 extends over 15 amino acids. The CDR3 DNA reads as TGTGCCAGCAGCTTAAGGGGTCAGGGCGAAGGGGAGCAGTACTTC. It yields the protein CASSLRGQGEGEQYF.

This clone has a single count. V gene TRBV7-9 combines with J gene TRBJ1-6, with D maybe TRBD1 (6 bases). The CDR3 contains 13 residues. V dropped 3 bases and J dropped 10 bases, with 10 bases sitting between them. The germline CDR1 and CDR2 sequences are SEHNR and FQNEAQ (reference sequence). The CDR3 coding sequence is TGTGCCAGCAGCTTTACAGGGATCTCACCCCTCCACTTT. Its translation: CASSFTGISPLHF.

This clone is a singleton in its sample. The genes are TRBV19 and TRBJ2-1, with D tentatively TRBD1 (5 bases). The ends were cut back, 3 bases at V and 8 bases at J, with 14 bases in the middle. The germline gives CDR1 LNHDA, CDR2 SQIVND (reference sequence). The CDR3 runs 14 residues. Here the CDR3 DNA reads TGTGCCAGTAGTATCAAGGGGCGCATCGATGAGCAGTTCTTC. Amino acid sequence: CASSIKGRIDEQFF. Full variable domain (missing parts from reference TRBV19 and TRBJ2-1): DGGITQSPKYLFRKEGQNVTLSCEQNLNHDAMYWYRQDPGQGLRLIYYSQIVNDFQKGDIAEGYSVSREKKESFPLTVTSAQKNPTAFYLCASSIKGRIDEQFFGPGTRLTVL.

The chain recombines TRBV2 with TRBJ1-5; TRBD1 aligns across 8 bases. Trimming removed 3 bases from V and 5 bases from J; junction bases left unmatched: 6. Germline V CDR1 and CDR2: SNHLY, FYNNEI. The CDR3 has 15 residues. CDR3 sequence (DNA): TGTGCCAGCAGTGATAGGGCAGGGGGCCATCAGCCCCAGCATTTT. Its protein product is CASSDRAGGHQPQHF.

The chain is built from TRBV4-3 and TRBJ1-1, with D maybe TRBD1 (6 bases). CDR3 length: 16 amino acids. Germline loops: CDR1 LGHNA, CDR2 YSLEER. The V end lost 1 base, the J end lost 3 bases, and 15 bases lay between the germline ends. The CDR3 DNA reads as TGCGCCAGCAGCCAAGTGGTACAGGGTTTTTACACTGAAGCTTTCTTT. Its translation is CASSQVVQGFYTEAFF.

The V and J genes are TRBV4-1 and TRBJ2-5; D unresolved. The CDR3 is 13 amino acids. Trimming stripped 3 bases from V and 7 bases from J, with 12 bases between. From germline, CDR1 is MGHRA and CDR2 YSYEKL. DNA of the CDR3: TGCGCCAGCAGCCAGTATTACGGTGGGACCCAGTACTTC. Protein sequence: CASSQYYGGTQYF.

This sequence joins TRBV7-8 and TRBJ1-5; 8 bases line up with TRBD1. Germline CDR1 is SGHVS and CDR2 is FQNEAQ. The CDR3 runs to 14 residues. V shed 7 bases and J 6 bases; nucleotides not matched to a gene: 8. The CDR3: CASTDSGGGQPQHF. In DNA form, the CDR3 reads TGTGCCAGCACCGATTCAGGGGGCGGTCAGCCCCAGCATTTT.

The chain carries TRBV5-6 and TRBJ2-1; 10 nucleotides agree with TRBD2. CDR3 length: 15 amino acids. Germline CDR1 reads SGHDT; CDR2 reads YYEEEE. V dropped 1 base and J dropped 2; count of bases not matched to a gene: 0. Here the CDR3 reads CASSLTSGAYNEQFF. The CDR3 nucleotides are TGTGCCAGCAGCTTGACTAGCGGGGCCTACAATGAGCAGTTCTTC.

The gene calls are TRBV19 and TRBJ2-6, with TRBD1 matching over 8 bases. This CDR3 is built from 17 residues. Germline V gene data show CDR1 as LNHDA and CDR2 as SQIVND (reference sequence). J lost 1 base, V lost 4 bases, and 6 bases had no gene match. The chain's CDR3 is CASSTDRGASGANVLTF. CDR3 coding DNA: TGTGCCAGTAGTACCGACAGGGGAGCGTCTGGGGCCAACGTCCTGACTTTC. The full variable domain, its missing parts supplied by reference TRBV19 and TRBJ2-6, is DGGITQSPKYLFRKEGQNVTLSCEQNLNHDAMYWYRQDPGQGLRLIYYSQIVNDFQKGDIAEGYSVSREKKESFPLTVTSAQKNPTAFYLCASSTDRGASGANVLTFGAGSRLTVL.

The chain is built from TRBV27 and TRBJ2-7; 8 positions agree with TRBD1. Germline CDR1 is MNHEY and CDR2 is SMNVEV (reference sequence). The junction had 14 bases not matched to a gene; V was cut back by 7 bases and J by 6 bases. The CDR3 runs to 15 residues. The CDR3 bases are TGTGCCAGCAAGCCTGGGACAGGCGTTCGGGTCGAGCAGTACTTC. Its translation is CASKPGTGVRVEQYF.

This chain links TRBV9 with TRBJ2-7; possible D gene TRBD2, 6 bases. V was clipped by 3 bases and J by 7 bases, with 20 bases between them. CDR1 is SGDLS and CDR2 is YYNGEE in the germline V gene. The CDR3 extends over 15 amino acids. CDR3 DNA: TGTGCCAGCAGCGCAAGCTGGCGGGGAACTGGGGAGCAGTACTTC. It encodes CASSASWRGTGEQYF.

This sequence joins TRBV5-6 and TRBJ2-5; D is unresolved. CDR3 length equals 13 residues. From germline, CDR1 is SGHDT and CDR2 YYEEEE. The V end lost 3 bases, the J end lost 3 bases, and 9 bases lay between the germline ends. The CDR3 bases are TGTGCCAGCAGCTGGTTGTCAGAAGAGACCCAGTACTTC. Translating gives CASSWLSEETQYF.

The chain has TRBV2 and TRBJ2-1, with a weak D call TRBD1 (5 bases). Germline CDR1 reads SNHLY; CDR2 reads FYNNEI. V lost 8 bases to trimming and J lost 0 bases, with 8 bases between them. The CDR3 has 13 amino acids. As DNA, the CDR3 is TGTGCCAGCGGGGCAGCCTCCTACAATGAGCAGTTCTTC. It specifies CASGAASYNEQFF. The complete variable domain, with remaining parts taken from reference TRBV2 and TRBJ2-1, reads EPEVTQTPSHQVTQMGQEVILRCVPISNHLYFYWYRQILGQKVEFLVSFYNNEISEKSEIFDDQFSVERPDGSNFTLKIRSTKLEDSAMYFCASGAASYNEQFFGPGTRLTVL.

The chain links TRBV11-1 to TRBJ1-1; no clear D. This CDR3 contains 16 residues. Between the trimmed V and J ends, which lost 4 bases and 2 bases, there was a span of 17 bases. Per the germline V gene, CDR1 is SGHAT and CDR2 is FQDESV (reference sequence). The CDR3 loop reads CASSYYPAGTNTEAFF. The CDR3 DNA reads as TGTGCCAGCAGCTACTATCCAGCGGGCACTAACACTGAAGCTTTCTTT.

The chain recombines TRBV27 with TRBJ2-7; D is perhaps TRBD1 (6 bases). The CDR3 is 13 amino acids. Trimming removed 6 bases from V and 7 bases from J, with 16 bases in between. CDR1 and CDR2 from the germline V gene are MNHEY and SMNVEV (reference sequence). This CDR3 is CASSHSGTREQYF. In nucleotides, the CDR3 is TGTGCCAGCAGCCACTCCGGGACAAGGGAGCAGTACTTC.